One and the same sample provided the 10 T cell receptor beta chains below, sequenced in a study of blood T cell repertoires in COVID-19. Profiled with immunoSEQ multiplex PCR; TCRdb holds only in-frame clones, not every one. This sample has about 25,000 clones, with around 85% found just once. The sequencing input was peripheral blood. Receptor source: a human donor with active COVID-19. The donor label of this sample is uncertain.

This chain uses TRBV4-1 with TRBJ2-5; TRBD2 might be the D (6 bases). V was cut by 0 bases and J by 10 bases, with 12 bases left in between. The CDR3 runs 13 residues. Germline CDR1 is MGHRA and CDR2 is YSYEKL. As DNA, the CDR3 is TGCGCCAGCAGCCAAGAAATCGGAGGGGACCAGTACTTC. The encoded protein is CASSQEIGGDQYF.

This clone was recorded only once. The rearrangement links TRBV2 to TRBJ2-5, with 11 bases identical to TRBD1. Trimming cost V 6 bases and J 1 base; bases outside gene matches: 10. Germline V gene lookup returns CDR1 SNHLY and CDR2 FYNNEI. The CDR3 length is 17 residues. As DNA, the CDR3 is TGTGCCAGCAGCCGACTCTCCGGGACAGGGGGCCAAGAGACCCAGTACTTC. This encodes CASSRLSGTGGQETQYF.

This chain joins TRBV6-5 and TRBJ2-7; D is ambiguous. Trimming stripped 6 bases from V and 3 bases from J, with 6 bases between. The CDR3 has 11 residues. In germline, CDR1 is MNHEY, CDR2 SVGAGI. CDR3 DNA sequence: TGTGCCAGCAGGGAGAGCTACGAGCAGTACTTC. Protein: CASRESYEQYF.

The V call is TRBV24-1, the J call TRBJ2-3, with 10 bases matching TRBD2. The CDR3 sequence is 17 residues long. CDR1 is KGHDR, CDR2 SFDVKD, per germline. The V gene end was trimmed by 3 bases and the J gene end by 1 base; junction bases not matched to a gene: 6. This chain's CDR3 is CATSDPSTSGGTDTQYF. The CDR3 DNA follows: TGTGCCACCAGTGATCCCTCAACTAGCGGGGGCACAGATACGCAGTATTTT.

The rearrangement joins TRBV27 to TRBJ2-7, with 9 bases that match TRBD2. The CDR3 extends over 15 amino acids. V gave up 5 bases and J gave up 0 bases; unmatched junction bases: 5. In germline, CDR1 is MNHEY, CDR2 SMNVEV (reference sequence). In DNA, the CDR3 is TGTGCCAGCAGTCCCTTGACTAGCGGCTCCTACGAGCAGTACTTC. It is translated as CASSPLTSGSYEQYF.

The chain employs TRBV27 and TRBJ2-1; 8 bases agree with TRBD2. Per germline, CDR1 MNHEY and CDR2 SMNVEV (reference sequence). There are 14 residues in the CDR3. V lost 6 bases and J lost 3; bases outside the gene matches: 4. DNA for the CDR3: TGTGCCAGCAGCGCCAGCGGGGGCTACAATGAGCAGTTCTTC. It is translated as CASSASGGYNEQFF.

The chain recombines TRBV10-1 with TRBJ2-5, with TRBD1 matching 8 bases. The J call may be faulty, since TRBJ2-7 better matches the DNA end. The germline CDR1 and CDR2 sequences are WNHNN and SYGVQD (reference sequence). The CDR3 is made up of 15 amino acids. CDR3 bases: TGCGCCAGCAGTGACAAAGACAGGGGATTATACGAGCAGTACTTC. Its protein is CASSDKDRGLYEQYF.

This clone has more than one count but fewer than ten. The rearrangement joins TRBV7-2 to TRBJ2-7; no reliable D call. Germline V gives CDR1 SGHTA, CDR2 FQGNSA. V lost 2 bases to trimming and J lost 5 bases, with 7 bases between them. CDR3 length: 12 residues. CDR3: CASSLNRDEQYF. The DNA of the CDR3 is TGTGCCAGCAGCTTAAATCGCGACGAGCAGTACTTC.

V is TRBV7-8 and J is TRBJ2-5, with TRBD2 identical over 7 bases. The CDR3 contains 16 residues. Germline V gives CDR1 SGHVS, CDR2 FQNEAQ. Trimming took 5 bases from V and 0 from J; bases not matched to a gene: 9. Written as DNA, the CDR3 is TGTGCCAGCAGCCTTCCACTAGCGCCAGACCAAGAGACCCAGTACTTC. This sequence encodes CASSLPLAPDQETQYF.

The chain links TRBV20-1 to TRBJ1-4; D might be TRBD1 (5 bases). Germline V gene sequence: CDR1 DFQATT, CDR2 SNEGSKA (reference sequence). The CDR3 is 14 residues long. V dropped 3 bases and J dropped 3 bases, with 11 bases sitting between them. CDR3: CSASGRAANEKLFF. The CDR3, as DNA: TGCAGTGCTAGTGGCAGGGCGGCTAATGAAAAACTGTTTTTT.